The 9 T cell receptor beta chains listed next were all sequenced from one sample in a study of TIL therapy for anti-PD-1-resistant metastatic lung cancer. Sequencing used immunoSEQ v3. Clones were sequenced by immunoSEQ multiplex PCR, and TCRdb holds only the in-frame ones, with some missing. This repertoire shows tens of thousands of clones, around four fifths found once; its top ten account for around 1.7%. The time point here: pre-treatment sample, taken before nivolumab and TIL therapy. Here the sequenced sample was blood, taken at baseline. The receptors shown here come from a person between 25 and 80 years old with non-small cell lung cancer.

The rearrangement uses TRBV4-3 and TRBJ2-5, with D hard to call. Trimming shortened V by 0 bases and J by 5 bases, and 13 bases separated the two germline ends. The CDR3 has 15 amino acids. Germline V CDR1 and CDR2: LGHNA, YSLEER. The CDR3 nucleotides read TGCGCCAGCAGCCAAGACGAGGAGACGATGGAGACCCAGTACTTC. This translates into CASSQDEETMETQYF.

The sample holds a few counts of this clone. At the DNA level, this CDR3 is encoded by other sequences in the same sample as well. J is TRBJ2-7 and V is TRBV29-1, with D perhaps matching TRBD1 (6 bases). Looked up from germline, CDR1 is SQVTM and CDR2 is ANQGSEA. The CDR3 loop spans 12 amino acids. V was trimmed by 1 base and J by 7 bases, leaving 11 bases between them. CDR3 sequence: CSVEGAGDEQYF. For the CDR3, the DNA is TGCAGCGTTGAAGGGGCAGGGGATGAGCAGTACTTC.

The rearrangement joins TRBV27 to TRBJ1-6; no definite D call. Trimming took 0 bases from V and 4 from J, leaving 7 bases between them. Germline V gives CDR1 MNHEY, CDR2 SMNVEV (reference sequence). This CDR3 region has 15 residues. The CDR3 protein is CASSLSARYNSPLHF. The DNA for the CDR3 is TGTGCCAGCAGTTTATCTGCCAGATATAATTCACCCCTCCACTTT.

The CDR3 reads CATSRDQGFDTEAFF. The DNA of the CDR3 is TGTGCCACCAGCAGAGATCAGGGGTTCGACACTGAAGCTTTCTTT. The chain joins TRBV15 to TRBJ1-1; perhaps TRBD1 as D (6 bases). V was trimmed by 0 bases and J by 3 bases, leaving 11 bases between them. This CDR3 is built from 15 residues. Germline CDR1 LNHNV, CDR2 YYDKDF (reference sequence). Based on the CDR3 plus reference TRBV15 and TRBJ1-1, the full variable domain is DAMVIQNPRYQVTQFGKPVTLSCSQTLNHNVMYWYQQKSSQAPKLLFHYYDKDFNNEADTPDNFQSRRPNTSFCFLDIRSPGLGDTAMYLCATSRDQGFDTEAFFGQGTRLTVV.

The chain employs TRBV5-1 and TRBJ2-1; maybe TRBD1 (5 bases). The CDR3 is made up of 15 amino acids. The germline V gene has CDR1 SGHRS and CDR2 YFSETQ. The germline V and J ends were trimmed by 4 bases and 0 bases, with 11 bases remaining between them. The CDR3 DNA reads as TGCGCCAGCAGCCCCCAGGGAAGCTCCTACAATGAGCAGTTCTTC. Protein: CASSPQGSSYNEQFF.

V is TRBV6-5 and J is TRBJ1-5; no definite D call. V was trimmed by 0 bases and J by 0 bases, leaving 3 bases between them. Germline values: CDR1 MNHEY, CDR2 SVGAGI. The CDR3 has 14 amino acids. Written as DNA, the CDR3 is TGTGCCAGCAGTTACTCGTATAGCAATCAGCCCCAGCATTTT. This encodes CASSYSYSNQPQHF.

The CDR3 sequence: CASSPPGLAGAGQPQHF. The CDR3 region has the DNA TGTGCCAGCTCACCACCAGGTTTAGCAGGGGCGGGGCAGCCCCAGCATTTT. The chain combines TRBV18 with TRBJ1-5; possible D gene TRBD1, 6 bases. The germline gives CDR1 KGHSH, CDR2 LQKENI. Trimming shortened V by 0 bases and J by 7 bases, and 19 bases separated the two germline ends. The length of the CDR3 is 17 residues. The whole variable domain, remainder taken from reference TRBV18 and TRBJ1-5, is NAGVMQNPRHLVRRRGQEARLRCSPMKGHSHVYWYRQLPEEGLKFMVYLQKENIIDESGMPKERFSAEFPKEGPSILRIQQVVRGDSAAYFCASSPPGLAGAGQPQHFGDGTRLSIL.

This chain links TRBV12-5 with TRBJ2-1; 11 bases line up with TRBD1. Unmatched junction bases numbered 11, after V lost 0 bases and J lost 10 bases. This CDR3 is built from 17 residues. Germline V CDR1 and CDR2: LGHNT, FRNRAP. The chain's CDR3 is CASGLVLPGQGEREQFF. The CDR3 DNA sequence: TGTGCTAGTGGTTTGGTACTTCCGGGACAGGGGGAAAGAGAGCAGTTCTTC.

The CDR3 region has the DNA TGTGCCAGCAGGGGGGTCCCTAGCTACGAGCAGTACTTC. Protein product: CASRGVPSYEQYF. The chain joins TRBV6-5 to TRBJ2-7; tentatively, D is TRBD1 or TRBD2 (5 bases each). The ends were cut back, 6 bases at V and 3 bases at J, with 12 bases in the middle. CDR3 size: 13 residues. Germline loops: CDR1 MNHEY, CDR2 SVGAGI.